These T cell receptor beta chains were read from a single sample in a study of regulatory T cells in long-lasting Graves disease. MiXCR, run by TCRdb on the multiplex PCR reads, gives a single entry per CDR3 protein. The sample shows some 470,000 distinct CDR3 sequences, approximately 21% of them seen only once. The starting material was peripheral blood mononuclear cells (PBMCs), obtained when the disease was refractory, from a patient treated with antithyroid drugs. The receptors come from a female donor with Graves disease. The CDR3 runs from the conserved cysteine through the conserved F or W. A D gene is named only where the DNA matches it firmly. Clone size is stated in some rows and not others, as once, few, many or a class when expanded.

v_call	j_call	clone_size	d_call	cdr3_nt	cdr3_aa
TRBV19	TRBJ1-3	NA	NA	TGTGCCAGTAGTACCCGGCGGCAGGGGCCTGGAAACACCATATATTTT	CASSTRRQGPGNTIYF
TRBV5-1	TRBJ1-3	NA	NA	TGCGCCAGCAGCTCCTCGACCGCCGGCTCTGGAAACACCATATATTTT	CASSSSTAGSGNTIYF
TRBV7-6	TRBJ1-1	NA	TRBD1	TGTGCCAGCAGCCCCCTGGACAGGGCGGTTGTGACTGAAGCTTTCTTT	CASSPLDRAVVTEAFF
TRBV27	TRBJ2-7	NA	NA	TGTGCCAGCAGCCCTGGAAGTAGCGGAGCCTACGAGCAGTACTTC	CASSPGSSGAYEQYF
TRBV28	TRBJ1-1	many	NA	TGTGCCAGCAGTTGGGGGAGCACTGAAGCTTTCTTT	CASSWGSTEAFF
TRBV24-1	TRBJ2-2	NA	NA	TGTGCCACCAGTGATCAACAGAACACCGGGGAGCTGTTTTTT	CATSDQQNTGELFF
TRBV27	TRBJ1-2	NA	NA	TGTGCCAGCAGTTCATCACGGGGGGGGCCTGGCTACACCTTC	CASSSSRGGPGYTF
TRBV3-1	TRBJ1-3	NA	NA	TGTGCCAGCAGCCTCGGACGGTTATCTGGAAACACCATATATTTT	CASSLGRLSGNTIYF
TRBV7-9	TRBJ2-7	NA	NA	TGTGCCAGCAGCTTATCAGGGAACCACGAGCAGTACTTC	CASSLSGNHEQYF
TRBV7-3	TRBJ2-2	NA	TRBD2	TGTGCCAGCAGCTCCGGGACTAGCAGCGGGGAGCTGTTTTTT	CASSSGTSSGELFF
TRBV2	TRBJ1-2	many	TRBD1	TGTGCCAGCAGTGAAACCCTCCGACAGGGGAACTATGGCTACACCTTC	CASSETLRQGNYGYTF
TRBV24-1	TRBJ2-7	many	TRBD2	TGTGCCACCAGTGAACGACTAGCGGGAGTTAGCGAGCAGTACTTC	CATSERLAGVSEQYF
TRBV29-1	TRBJ1-2	many	TRBD1	TGCAGCGTTGATAAGGCGGACAGGGAAGGAGGCTATGGCTACACCTTC	CSVDKADREGGYGYTF
TRBV28	TRBJ1-6	many	NA	TGTGCCAGCAGGTCCGGGGCCATCCTCCTCCACTTT	CASRSGAILLHF
TRBV29-1	TRBJ2-2	few	TRBD2	TGCAGCGTAGCTAGCGGGAGGGCCGGGGAGCTGTTTTTT	CSVASGRAGELFF
TRBV12-3/TRBV12-4	TRBJ2-3	many	TRBD2	TGTGCCAGCAGTCCTCGAATTGCAAGCGGGAGTGGGGATACGCAGTATTTT	CASSPRIASGSGDTQYF
TRBV6-1	TRBJ2-7	NA	NA	TGTGCCAGCAATAGGGGAGGGACAAGCTCCTACGAGCAGTACTTC	CASNRGGTSSYEQYF
TRBV6-5	TRBJ1-4	many	NA	TGTGCCAGCAGTTACAGGGGGACTAATGAAAAACTGTTTTTT	CASSYRGTNEKLFF
TRBV20-1	TRBJ2-5	many	NA	TGCAGTGCTACCCTAATAGCGGTCCAAGAGACCCAGTACTTC	CSATLIAVQETQYF
TRBV7-2	TRBJ1-1	NA	NA	TGTGCCAGCAACTTGGGTATACGCGAGGCCGAAGCTTTCTTT	CASNLGIREAEAFF
TRBV10-3	TRBJ2-5	many	NA	TGTGCCATCAGCCAGGGACTGCACCAAGAGACCCAGTACTTC	CAISQGLHQETQYF
TRBV25-1	TRBJ2-2	NA	NA	TGTGCCAGCAGTGTAGCGAGGGAGCTGTTTTTT	CASSVARELFF
TRBV9	TRBJ2-1	once	NA	TGTGCCAGCAGCATCCGCTCAGGGTTCGGGGTTATCGATGAGCAGTTCTTC	CASSIRSGFGVIDEQFF
TRBV5-1	TRBJ2-7	NA	NA	TGCGCCAGCAACCCCTCGGGCCCTTACTACGAGCAGTACTTC	CASNPSGPYYEQYF
TRBV20-1	TRBJ2-4	NA	NA	TGCAGTGCTAGACCCCCAACGGAAAACATTCAGTACTTC	CSARPPTENIQYF
TRBV6-1	TRBJ1-1	many	TRBD1	TGTGCCAGCAGTCACCGGGACAGGGAAACTGAAGCTTTCTTT	CASSHRDRETEAFF
TRBV6-2/TRBV6-3	TRBJ2-2	many	TRBD2	TGTGCCAGCAGTGAAGGGCCTAGCGGGGTGATGAACACCGGGGAGCTGTTTTTT	CASSEGPSGVMNTGELFF
TRBV5-6	TRBJ2-2	NA	NA	TGTGCCAGCAGCTGGCAATACAACACCGGGGAGCTGTTTTTT	CASSWQYNTGELFF
TRBV28	TRBJ1-2	few	TRBD1	TGTGCCAGCAGTTTACCGGGGGACAGTGGCTATGGCTACACCTTC	CASSLPGDSGYGYTF
TRBV13	TRBJ2-1	NA	TRBD2	TGTGCCAGCAACACCCGGACTAGCGGGTACTACAATGAGCAGTTCTTC	CASNTRTSGYYNEQFF
TRBV7-2	TRBJ1-2	few	TRBD1	TGTGCCAGCAGCCAACAGACAGGGGATAATGGCTACACCTTC	CASSQQTGDNGYTF
TRBV7-2	TRBJ2-7	many	NA	TGTGCCAGCAGCTCGGAAGGGCCTCACGAGCAGTACTTC	CASSSEGPHEQYF
TRBV20-1	TRBJ2-2	NA	NA	TGCAGTGCCCGGGACTCCAACACCGGGGAGCTGTTTTTT	CSARDSNTGELFF
TRBV10-3	TRBJ1-5	many	NA	TGTGCCATCAGTGAGGGGGAACAGAGCAATCAGCCCCAGCATTTT	CAISEGEQSNQPQHF
TRBV30	TRBJ2-6	NA	NA	TGTGCCTGGAGGGGACCTGGGGCCAACGTCCTGACTTTC	CAWRGPGANVLTF
TRBV7-6	TRBJ2-7	many	TRBD2	TGTGCCAGCAGCTTAGAGGTAGGAGCGGGAGTCTACGAGCAGTACTTC	CASSLEVGAGVYEQYF
TRBV7-2	TRBJ2-5	few	NA	TGTGCCAGCAGCTTAGTATTAGCGCCTGGGGAGACCCAGTACTTC	CASSLVLAPGETQYF
TRBV19	TRBJ1-2	few	TRBD1	TGTGCCAGTAGTGGACAGAAGGACAGGGAGGAGTATGGCTACACCTTC	CASSGQKDREEYGYTF
TRBV12-3/TRBV12-4	TRBJ2-2	few	TRBD1	TGTGCCAGCAGTTCGGGACAGTTCACCGGGGAGCTGTTTTTT	CASSSGQFTGELFF
TRBV11-2	TRBJ2-2	NA	TRBD2	TGTGCCAGCAGCGGCGGGACTAGCCGTCCCGGGGAGCCGTTTTTT	CASSGGTSRPGEPFF
TRBV20-1	TRBJ2-1	NA	TRBD2	TGCAGTGCTAGAGCGACTAGCGGCCTACGTGAGCAGTTCTTC	CSARATSGLREQFF
TRBV7-9	TRBJ2-7	few	NA	TGTGCCAGCACCAATAATAGCCGGGGGTACGAGCAGTACTTC	CASTNNSRGYEQYF
TRBV24-1	TRBJ2-3	NA	NA	TGTGCCACCAGTGATTTCGGTAGGGCAGATACGCAGTATTTT	CATSDFGRADTQYF